This is a list of T cell receptor beta chains from one sample in a study of shared clonotypes between healthy human individuals. Data came from immunoSEQ multiplex PCR; TCRdb stores just in-frame clones and leaves some out. Of 850,000 to 1,200,000 clones detected, around 75% appear once; the ten largest clones hold around 1.5%. The sequencing sample was made of memory CD4+ T cells sorted from blood. The receptors come from a young man in good health. Each CDR3 is given with its conserved first and last residue. The D gene is left open where the match is weak. For some rows the clone size is stated as once, few or many, or as a class when expanded; others skip it.

D: -; size: -; J: TRBJ1-1; V: TRBV6-5; CDR3: CASSYNRDTEAFF; DNA: TGTGCCAGCAGTTACAACAGGGACACTGAAGCTTTCTTT
D: -; size: -; J: TRBJ1-5; V: TRBV10-3; CDR3: CAISPDSHSNQPQHF; DNA: TGTGCCATCAGTCCGGACAGTCATAGCAATCAGCCCCAGCATTTT
D: TRBD2; size: -; J: TRBJ2-1; V: TRBV5-1; CDR3: CASSPGTSGSNEQFF; DNA: TGCGCCAGCAGCCCCGGGACTAGCGGGAGTAACGAGCAGTTCTTC
D: TRBD2; size: -; J: TRBJ2-7; V: TRBV4-1; CDR3: CASSQALAVSYEQYF; DNA: TGCGCCAGCAGCCAGGCCCTAGCGGTTAGCTACGAGCAGTACTTC
D: -; size: -; J: TRBJ2-4; V: TRBV6-5; CDR3: CASRIGGTQYF; DNA: TGTGCCAGCAGAATCGGTGGGACTCAGTACTTC
D: -; size: few; J: TRBJ2-2; V: TRBV5-6; CDR3: CASSLGSQTGELFF; DNA: TGTGCCAGCAGCTTGGGAAGTCAAACCGGGGAGCTGTTTTTT
D: -; size: -; J: TRBJ2-3; V: TRBV6-6; CDR3: CASSYQGGDTQYF; DNA: TGTGCCAGCAGTTATCAAGGGGGGGATACGCAGTATTTT
D: TRBD1; size: few; J: TRBJ1-2; V: TRBV19; CDR3: CASRGGHQINYGYTF; DNA: TGTGCCAGCAGGGGGGGACACCAAATTAACTATGGCTACACCTTC
D: TRBD1; size: -; J: TRBJ2-5; V: TRBV19; CDR3: CASSAGQGRTQYF; DNA: TGTGCCAGTAGTGCAGGACAGGGGCGGACCCAGTACTTC
D: TRBD2; size: few; J: TRBJ2-3; V: TRBV7-9; CDR3: CASSSSGGPVTQYF; DNA: TGTGCCAGCAGCTCTAGCGGGGGGCCGGTTACGCAGTATTTT
D: TRBD1; size: -; J: TRBJ1-5; V: TRBV5-1; CDR3: CASSQTGGEGPQHF; DNA: TGCGCCAGCAGCCAAACAGGGGGTGAGGGGCCCCAGCATTTT
D: TRBD2; size: -; J: TRBJ2-5; V: TRBV6-1; CDR3: CASRMGLAGDSEYF; DNA: TGTGCCAGCAGAATGGGCCTAGCGGGGGATTCCGAATACTTC
D: -; size: few; J: TRBJ2-3; V: TRBV4-1; CDR3: CASSQANFGDTQYF; DNA: TGCGCCAGCAGCCAAGCTAACTTTGGAGATACGCAGTATTTT
D: -; size: -; J: TRBJ1-4; V: TRBV29-1; CDR3: CSVRRDNEKLFF; DNA: TGCAGCGTTCGGAGGGACAACGAAAAACTGTTTTTT
D: -; size: -; J: TRBJ2-7; V: TRBV19; CDR3: CASSISGRRSYEQYF; DNA: TGTGCCAGTAGTATCAGTGGGAGAAGGAGCTACGAGCAGTACTTC